One sample yielded the 23 T cell receptor beta chains listed below, sequenced in a study of cytomegalovirus exposure and HLA in healthy donors. Primers for the PCR totalled 60 Vbeta and 13 Jbeta. Profiling relied on immunoSEQ multiplex PCR, and the TCRdb table lists in-frame clones only, not all of them. The repertoire holds about 200,000 clones, with around 85% as singletons. The specimen sequenced was PBMCs. The receptors here all came from a man in his fifties or sixties in good health and CMV-seronegative.

V usage is TRBV27 and J usage is TRBJ2-1; 14 nucleotides agree with TRBD2. V lost 5 bases, J lost 10 bases, and 10 bases stayed unmatched. The length of the CDR3 is 16 residues. Germline loops: CDR1 MNHEY, CDR2 SMNVEV (reference sequence). CDR3 in amino acids: CASSRSTGTSGREQFF. The CDR3 DNA sequence: TGTGCCAGCAGTCGATCAACCGGGACTAGCGGGAGAGAGCAGTTCTTC.

The rearrangement uses TRBV2 and TRBJ1-5, with TRBD1 identical over 10 bases. The germline V gene encodes CDR1 SNHLY and CDR2 FYNNEI. Germline trimming cut 9 bases from V and 4 bases from J; bases unmatched to any gene: 9. This CDR3 has 15 residues. Here the CDR3 reads CASSGQGTSNQPQHF. The CDR3 bases are TGTGCCAGTTCGGGACAGGGGACGAGTAATCAGCCCCAGCATTTT.

This chain connects TRBV27 to TRBJ2-7; D gene uncertain. The ends were cut back, 4 bases at V and 5 bases at J, with 9 bases in the middle. The germline V gene has CDR1 MNHEY and CDR2 SMNVEV (reference sequence). The CDR3 spans 12 residues. The CDR3 loop is CASSSRMDEQYF. CDR3 in DNA: TGTGCCAGCAGTTCCAGGATGGACGAGCAGTACTTC.

The chain has TRBV9 and TRBJ1-1; TRBD1 aligns across 7 bases. This CDR3 spans 14 amino acids. Germline CDR1 reads SGDLS; CDR2 reads YYNGEE. V trimming: 0 bases; J trimming: 4 bases; junction bases outside the gene matches: 3. The chain's CDR3 is CASSVADRVTEAFF. CDR3 DNA: TGTGCCAGCAGCGTAGCCGACAGGGTCACTGAAGCTTTCTTT.

The chain combines TRBV27 with TRBJ1-6; TRBD1 agrees at 7 bases. This CDR3 is built from 14 residues. Unmatched junction bases numbered 3, after V lost 6 bases and J lost 4 bases. Germline V gene sequence: CDR1 MNHEY, CDR2 SMNVEV (reference sequence). The CDR3 DNA reads TGTGCCAGCAGCGCAGGGGGGTATAATTCACCCCTCCACTTT. Its protein product is CASSAGGYNSPLHF.

CDR3 residues: CASSLRFQRGQGPNEQFF. CDR3 coding DNA: TGTGCCAGCAGCTTACGGTTTCAGCGGGGACAGGGGCCCAATGAGCAGTTCTTC. The V gene is TRBV7-2, the J gene TRBJ2-1; 10 bases agree with TRBD1. This CDR3 spans 18 amino acids. In germline, CDR1 is SGHTA, CDR2 FQGNSA. Trimming took 2 bases from V and 6 from J; bases not matched to a gene: 13. Complete variable domain (other parts from reference TRBV7-2 and TRBJ2-1): GAGVSQSPSNKVTEKGKDVELRCDPISGHTALYWYRQSLGQGLEFLIYFQGNSAPDKSGLPSDRFSAERTGGSVSTLTIQRTQQEDSAVYLCASSLRFQRGQGPNEQFFGPGTRLTVL.

This chain uses TRBV5-1 with TRBJ1-1; perhaps TRBD1 as D (5 bases). Germline V gene sequence: CDR1 SGHRS, CDR2 YFSETQ. CDR3 length equals 16 residues. The V end was cut by 2 bases, the J end by 1 base, with 15 bases between. The CDR3 coding sequence is TGCGCCAGCAGCTTCCGGGGGGAGTACTCGAACACTGAAGCTTTCTTT. This encodes CASSFRGEYSNTEAFF. The full variable domain, with the rest looked up from reference TRBV5-1 and TRBJ1-1, is KAGVTQTPRYLIKTRGQQVTLSCSPISGHRSVSWYQQTPGQGLQFLFEYFSETQRNKGNFPGRFSGRQFSNSRSEMNVSTLELGDSALYLCASSFRGEYSNTEAFFGQGTRLTVV.

The chain is built from TRBV6-1 and TRBJ2-1; 8 bases match TRBD2. CDR1 is MNHNS, CDR2 SASEGT, per germline. The CDR3 spans 14 residues. Germline trimming cut 8 bases from V and 2 bases from J; bases unmatched to any gene: 5. CDR3 region: CASGAGLAYNEQFF. The CDR3 region has the DNA TGTGCCAGCGGGGCGGGACTAGCCTACAATGAGCAGTTCTTC.

This clone came up once. The chain is built from TRBV7-9 and TRBJ2-2; 11 bases map to TRBD1. The V and J ends lost 5 bases and 0 bases, in that order; junction bases with no gene match: 11. Germline assignment: CDR1 SEHNR and CDR2 FQNEAQ (reference sequence). The CDR3 totals 19 residues. Here the CDR3 DNA reads TGTGCCAGCAGCCACCGGGACAGGGGGAGGCTCACGAACACCGGGGAGCTGTTTTTT. Residues: CASSHRDRGRLTNTGELFF.

This chain joins TRBV5-1 and TRBJ2-7, with TRBD2 matching over 7 bases. Trimming cost V 4 bases and J 3 bases; bases outside gene matches: 10. This CDR3 region has 15 residues. CDR1 and CDR2 from the germline V gene are SGHRS and YFSETQ. The CDR3 DNA reads as TGCGCCAGCAGCGGAAGCGAAGCGGGGATCTACGAGCAGTACTTC. It translates to CASSGSEAGIYEQYF.

V usage is TRBV6-1 and J usage is TRBJ2-7, with a possible D match to TRBD1 (6 bases). V gave up 5 bases and J gave up 0 bases, with 14 bases separating them. Germline-derived CDR1 and CDR2 are MNHNS and SASEGT. CDR3 length equals 15 residues. The CDR3 coding sequence is TGTGCCAGCAGTAAGAGGACAGCAGACTCCTACGAGCAGTACTTC. This sequence encodes CASSKRTADSYEQYF.

V usage is TRBV2 and J usage is TRBJ2-3, with D possibly matching TRBD2 (6 bases). The V end lost 7 bases, the J end lost 2 bases, and 16 bases lay between the germline ends. The CDR3 extends over 15 amino acids. Germline V gene lookup returns CDR1 SNHLY and CDR2 FYNNEI. CDR3 bases: TGTGCCAGCACTGAGATTGGGACTCTCACAGATACGCAGTATTTT. Amino acid sequence: CASTEIGTLTDTQYF. Looking up the rest from reference TRBV2 and TRBJ2-3 gives the full variable domain: EPEVTQTPSHQVTQMGQEVILRCVPISNHLYFYWYRQILGQKVEFLVSFYNNEISEKSEIFDDQFSVERPDGSNFTLKIRSTKLEDSAMYFCASTEIGTLTDTQYFGPGTRLTVL.

The chain joins TRBV19 to TRBJ1-4; D might be TRBD1 (6 bases). In germline, CDR1 is LNHDA, CDR2 SQIVND (reference sequence). The germline V and J ends were trimmed by 8 bases and 2 bases, with 9 bases remaining between them. This CDR3 has 13 residues. CDR3 bases: TGTGCCAGTTCGAGGGGGACTAATGAAAAACTGTTTTTT. It encodes CASSRGTNEKLFF.

This clone appeared once. The J gene is TRBJ2-5, the V gene TRBV7-8, with 9 bases that match TRBD1. Matching the DNA end better, TRBJ2-7 makes the J call doubtful. CDR1 SGHVS and CDR2 FQNEAQ come from the germline V gene. This CDR3 spans 15 amino acids. The CDR3 DNA is TGTGCCAGCAGCTTACTACCGGGACAGGGTTCCGAGCAGTACTTC. It yields the protein CASSLLPGQGSEQYF.

CDR3 region: CSVRLGGRTDTQYF. CDR3 nucleotide sequence: TGCAGCGTCCGGCTAGGCGGGAGAACAGATACGCAGTATTTT. The V call is TRBV29-1, the J call TRBJ2-3; the match to TRBD2 covers 7 bases. The germline V gene encodes CDR1 SQVTM and CDR2 ANQGSEA. V trimming: 6 bases; J trimming: 3 bases; junction bases outside the gene matches: 9. This CDR3 region has 14 residues.

This chain connects TRBV6-1 to TRBJ2-3; possible D gene TRBD2, 5 bases. Deletions cut 4 bases from V and 0 bases from J, with 8 bases between. Germline CDR1 is MNHNS and CDR2 is SASEGT. The length of the CDR3 is 14 residues. This CDR3 reads CASSAKRSTDTQYF. The CDR3 DNA follows: TGTGCCAGCAGTGCAAAGCGGAGCACAGATACGCAGTATTTT.

The chain is built from TRBV6-5 and TRBJ2-7; weak D call: TRBD2 (6 bases). This CDR3 spans 14 amino acids. The germline V and J ends were trimmed by 5 bases and 0 bases, with 11 bases remaining between them. Germline V CDR1 and CDR2: MNHEY, SVGAGI. The CDR3 DNA reads TGTGCCAGCAGTAATGGACTATACTCCTACGAGCAGTACTTC. Translating it yields CASSNGLYSYEQYF.

On this clone itself: This sample includes further DNA sequences coding for the same CDR3. The chain has TRBV27 and TRBJ1-5; 7 positions match TRBD1. Trimming at V came to 5 bases and at J to 4 bases, leaving 5 bases not matched to a gene. CDR3 length equals 14 residues. Germline V lookup: CDR1 MNHEY, CDR2 SMNVEV (reference sequence). In DNA, the CDR3 is TGTGCCAGCAGTCTACAGGGGTCGAATCAGCCCCAGCATTTT. Translating it yields CASSLQGSNQPQHF.

To note about this clone: Other DNA sequences in this specimen translate into the identical CDR3. V is TRBV7-2 and J is TRBJ2-5, with 15 bases that match TRBD2. J lost 3 bases, V lost 3 bases, and 5 bases had no gene match. Germline lookup yields CDR1 SGHTA and CDR2 FQGNSA. This CDR3 region has 17 residues. CDR3 bases: TGTGCCAGCAGCTTGACTGGACTAGCGGGGGGGAAAGAGACCCAGTACTTC. It translates to CASSLTGLAGGKETQYF.

The gene calls are TRBV5-1 and TRBJ2-7, with 9 nucleotides matching TRBD1. CDR1 SGHRS and CDR2 YFSETQ come from the germline V gene. The J segment lost 4 bases and the V segment lost 4 bases, leaving 6 bases of the junction unmatched. The CDR3 has 14 residues. The CDR3 loop is CASSAWDRVYEQYF. CDR3 coding DNA: TGCGCCAGCAGCGCCTGGGACAGGGTATACGAGCAGTACTTC. The whole variable domain, remainder taken from reference TRBV5-1 and TRBJ2-7, is KAGVTQTPRYLIKTRGQQVTLSCSPISGHRSVSWYQQTPGQGLQFLFEYFSETQRNKGNFPGRFSGRQFSNSRSEMNVSTLELGDSALYLCASSAWDRVYEQYFGPGTRLTVT.

The chain recombines TRBV5-6 with TRBJ2-3, with 7 bases fitting TRBD1. The V gene end was trimmed by 1 base and the J gene end by 8 bases; junction bases not matched to a gene: 7. The germline gives CDR1 SGHDT, CDR2 YYEEEE. This CDR3 is built from 14 residues. The CDR3, as DNA: TGTGCCAGCAGCTTGAGACAGGGACCCATTACGCAGTATTTT. It encodes CASSLRQGPITQYF.

The chain couples TRBV27 to TRBJ2-1; D ambiguous. CDR3 size: 14 residues. The germline V and J ends were trimmed by 5 bases and 7 bases, with 15 bases remaining between them. Germline V gene data show CDR1 as MNHEY and CDR2 as SMNVEV (reference sequence). This chain's CDR3 is CASSPQIGQNEQFF. The CDR3 DNA sequence: TGTGCCAGCAGTCCCCAGATTGGGCAGAATGAGCAGTTCTTC.

Here the CDR3 DNA reads TGTGCCAGCACGAAGGATAGCGGTCTCTCCTACAATGAGCAGTTCTTC. Translating gives CASTKDSGLSYNEQFF. The rearrangement links TRBV5-4 to TRBJ2-1, with D possibly matching TRBD2 (6 bases). Deletions cut 6 bases from V and 0 bases from J, with 16 bases between. The germline gives CDR1 SGHNT, CDR2 YYREEE (reference sequence). The CDR3 has 16 amino acids. Filled out from reference TRBV5-4 and TRBJ2-1, the complete variable domain reads ETGVTQSPTHLIKTRGQQVTLRCSSQSGHNTVSWYQQALGQGPQFIFQYYREEENGRGNFPPRFSGLQFPNYSSELNVNALELDDSALYLCASTKDSGLSYNEQFFGPGTRLTVL.